This TCR beta chain was profiled in a study of OX40 agonist ivuxolimab in advanced cancers. Study context: A diagnosis of hepatocellular carcinoma, melanoma, renal cell or head and neck cancer was present in dose-escalation patients. Study-wide results and caveats: Clones of CD4+ and CD8+ blood T cells grew by week 6 at doses of 0.1 to 3.0 mg/kg. Some nonresponders also had low normalized T-cell clonal expansion.

Sequencing was performed with immunoSEQ multiplex PCR; in TCRdb, only in-frame clones are kept and a portion is missing. The sample lists 50,000 or so clones; approximately 84% were seen once. As for this clone: As yet, its antigen is unknown.

Patients who had autoimmune disease history or got systemic immunosuppression were left out. Trimming cost V 3 bases and J 3 bases, with 13 bases left between them. Per germline, CDR1 SGHDT and CDR2 YYEEEE. CDR3 length: 15 amino acids. The material was CD4+ or CD8+ T cells sorted from blood, obtained in a trial of the OX40 agonist ivuxolimab. The source of this sequence is an adult with an advanced solid tumor such as melanoma, head and neck, liver or kidney cancer. The chain recombines TRBV5-6 with TRBJ2-1, with D possibly matching TRBD1 (5 bases). DNA of the CDR3: TGTGCCAGCAGCTGGGGCCGACAGAACTACAATGAGCAGTTCTTC. As protein: CASSWGRQNYNEQFF.